A selection of T cell receptor beta chains follows, all from one sample in a study of beta chain features in type 1 diabetes. Some clones are missing from TCRdb's copy, which holds only in-frame ones; the method was immunoSEQ multiplex PCR. The sample contains roughly 250,000 clones, around 65% of which appear only once. Sequenced material: naive CD4+ T cells from blood. The receptor set was obtained from a man aged 25 to 40 in good health. Both conserved end residues are part of each CDR3. D genes are given only for firm matches. Some rows have no size entry. The others give once, few or many, or a class for an expanded clone.

V	J	size	D	CDR3	DNA
TRBV29-1	TRBJ2-7	NA	TRBD1	CSVSDRGPYEQYF	TGCAGCGTCTCTGACAGGGGGCCCTACGAGCAGTACTTC
TRBV29-1	TRBJ1-2	NA	NA	CSVAPQGYTF	TGCAGCGTTGCCCCACAAGGCTACACCTTC
TRBV6-5	TRBJ1-2	NA	TRBD1	CASSTTGVGYTF	TGTGCCAGCAGTACAACAGGGGTTGGCTACACCTTC
TRBV28	TRBJ2-4	few	TRBD2	CASSWRGVAKNIQYF	TGTGCCAGCAGTTGGCGGGGGGTGGCCAAAAACATTCAGTACTTC
TRBV29-1	TRBJ2-7	NA	TRBD1	CSAGQGTYEQYF	TGCAGCGCCGGACAGGGTACCTACGAGCAGTACTTC
TRBV11-2	TRBJ1-2	NA	NA	CASSRAGGYTF	TGTGCCAGCAGCCGAGCAGGTGGCTACACCTTC
TRBV29-1	TRBJ2-7	NA	NA	CSVEVWDPGEQYF	TGCAGCGTTGAAGTGTGGGACCCGGGCGAGCAGTACTTC
TRBV13	TRBJ2-1	NA	NA	CASSLVLREQFF	TGTGCCAGCAGCTTGGTGTTGAGAGAGCAGTTCTTC
TRBV28	TRBJ2-6	NA	NA	CASNGAIGSGANVLTF	TGTGCCAGCAATGGCGCAATCGGGTCTGGGGCCAACGTCCTGACTTTC
TRBV29-1	TRBJ2-1	few	NA	CSVSLGARWNEQFF	TGCAGCGTCTCTTTGGGGGCGAGGTGGAATGAGCAGTTCTTC
TRBV30	TRBJ2-5	NA	NA	CAWSGGLWETQYF	TGTGCCTGGAGTGGGGGCCTCTGGGAGACCCAGTACTTC
TRBV29-1	TRBJ2-7	NA	NA	CSVGPQLGDEQYF	TGCAGCGTTGGGCCGCAGCTTGGGGACGAGCAGTACTTC
TRBV7-9	TRBJ2-3	NA	NA	CASNPPPDTDTQYF	TGTGCCAGCAATCCTCCCCCGGACACAGATACGCAGTATTTT
TRBV9	TRBJ2-7	NA	NA	CASSVDRAPIYEQYF	TGTGCCAGCAGCGTAGACAGGGCCCCGATCTACGAGCAGTACTTC
TRBV5-1	TRBJ2-5	NA	TRBD1	CASSPPGQQETQYF	TGCGCCAGCAGCCCTCCGGGACAGCAAGAGACCCAGTACTTC
TRBV29-1	TRBJ2-7	NA	TRBD1	CSVGRTGGHEQYF	TGCAGCGTCGGCCGGACAGGGGGCCACGAGCAGTACTTC
TRBV2	TRBJ1-2	NA	NA	CASSQNPDSHYGYTF	TGTGCCAGCAGCCAAAACCCGGACAGCCACTATGGCTACACCTTC
TRBV7-2	TRBJ2-1	NA	NA	CASSLESSYNEQFF	TGTGCCAGCAGCTTAGAGAGCTCCTACAATGAGCAGTTCTTC
TRBV29-1	TRBJ2-7	few	TRBD1	CSVDRGSDEQYF	TGCAGCGTTGACAGGGGGTCCGACGAGCAGTACTTC
TRBV29-1	TRBJ2-2	few	NA	CSVEGGSTGELFF	TGCAGCGTTGAAGGGGGTTCCACCGGGGAGCTGTTTTTT
TRBV21-1	TRBJ1-5	NA	NA	CASSKSYQPQHF	TGTGCCAGCAGCAAATCCTACCAGCCCCAGCATTTT
TRBV7-2	TRBJ2-3	NA	NA	CASSFTRTDTQYF	TGTGCCAGCAGCTTCACTCGCACAGATACGCAGTATTTT
TRBV5-1	TRBJ2-5	few	NA	CASSPGTHGETQYF	TGCGCCAGCAGCCCTGGGACCCACGGGGAGACCCAGTACTTC
TRBV7-2	TRBJ1-1	few	TRBD1	CASSYRQGTEAFF	TGTGCCAGCAGCTACAGACAGGGCACTGAAGCTTTCTTT
TRBV28	TRBJ2-5	NA	TRBD1	CASSSAGTGLEETQYF	TGTGCCAGCAGTTCAGCCGGGACAGGGCTCGAAGAGACCCAGTACTTC